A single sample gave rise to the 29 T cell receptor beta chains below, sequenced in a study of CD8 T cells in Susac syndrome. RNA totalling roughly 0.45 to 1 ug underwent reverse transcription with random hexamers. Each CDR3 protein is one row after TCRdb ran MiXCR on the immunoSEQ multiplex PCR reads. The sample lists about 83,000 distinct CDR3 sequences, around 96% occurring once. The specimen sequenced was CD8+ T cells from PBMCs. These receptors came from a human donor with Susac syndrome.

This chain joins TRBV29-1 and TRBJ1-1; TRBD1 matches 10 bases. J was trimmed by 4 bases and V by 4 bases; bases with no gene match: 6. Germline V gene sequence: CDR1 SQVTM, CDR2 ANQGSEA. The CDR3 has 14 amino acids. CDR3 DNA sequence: TGCAGCGTTGGTCCGGGACAGGGGCCCACTGAAGCTTTCTTT. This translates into CSVGPGQGPTEAFF.

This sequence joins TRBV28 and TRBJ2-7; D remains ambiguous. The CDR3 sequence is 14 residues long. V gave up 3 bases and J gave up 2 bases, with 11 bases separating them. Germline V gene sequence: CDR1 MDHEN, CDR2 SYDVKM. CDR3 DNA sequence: TGTGCCAGCAGTTTTGGCCCGGCAACCTACGAGCAGTACTTC. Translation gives CASSFGPATYEQYF. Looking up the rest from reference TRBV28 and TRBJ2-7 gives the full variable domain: DVKVTQSSRYLVKRTGEKVFLECVQDMDHENMFWYRQDPGLGLRLIYFSYDVKMKEKGDIPEGYSVSREKKERFSLILESASTNQTSMYLCASSFGPATYEQYFGPGTRLTVT.

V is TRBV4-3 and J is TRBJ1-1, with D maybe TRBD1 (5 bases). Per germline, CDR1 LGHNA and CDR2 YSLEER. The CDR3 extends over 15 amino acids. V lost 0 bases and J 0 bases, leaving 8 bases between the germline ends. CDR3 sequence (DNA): TGCGCCAGCAGCCAAGACAGGGTGGTGAACACTGAAGCTTTCTTT. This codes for CASSQDRVVNTEAFF.

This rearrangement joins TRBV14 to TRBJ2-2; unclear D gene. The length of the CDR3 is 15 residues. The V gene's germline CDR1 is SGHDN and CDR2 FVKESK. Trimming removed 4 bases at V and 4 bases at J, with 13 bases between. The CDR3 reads CASSRSFSSTGELFF. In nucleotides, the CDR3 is TGTGCCAGCAGCCGAAGTTTCTCGAGCACCGGGGAGCTGTTTTTT. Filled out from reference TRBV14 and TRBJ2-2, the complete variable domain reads EAGVTQFPSHSVIEKGQTVTLRCDPISGHDNLYWYRRVMGKEIKFLLHFVKESKQDESGMPNNRFLAERTGGTYSTLKVQPAELEDSGVYFCASSRSFSSTGELFFGEGSRLTVL.

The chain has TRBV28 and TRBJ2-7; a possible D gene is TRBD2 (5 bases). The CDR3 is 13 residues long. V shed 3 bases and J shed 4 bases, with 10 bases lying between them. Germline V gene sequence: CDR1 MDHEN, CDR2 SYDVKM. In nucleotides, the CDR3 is TGTGCCAGCAGTTTTCGGGGATCGTACGAGCAGTACTTC. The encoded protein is CASSFRGSYEQYF.

CDR3 in DNA: TGCAGCGCCGCGACCGGGGACAGGGTTGGCCAGCCCCAGCATTTT. The encoded protein is CSAATGDRVGQPQHF. This chain uses TRBV29-1 with TRBJ1-5; 9 bases line up with TRBD1. The V gene's germline CDR1 is SQVTM and CDR2 ANQGSEA. Losses at the gene ends were 7 bases for V and 7 bases for J; bases not matched to a gene: 14. The CDR3 loop spans 15 amino acids.

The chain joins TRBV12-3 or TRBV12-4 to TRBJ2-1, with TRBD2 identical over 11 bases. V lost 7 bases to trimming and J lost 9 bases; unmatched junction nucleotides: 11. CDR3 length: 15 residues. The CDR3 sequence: CASTFSGRALGEQFF. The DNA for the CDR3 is TGTGCCAGCACCTTTAGCGGGAGGGCTCTGGGTGAGCAGTTCTTC.

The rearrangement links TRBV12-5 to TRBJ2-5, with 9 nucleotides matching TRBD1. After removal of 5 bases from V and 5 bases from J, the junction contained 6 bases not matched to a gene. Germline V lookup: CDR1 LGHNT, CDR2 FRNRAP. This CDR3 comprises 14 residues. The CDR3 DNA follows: TGTGCTAGTGGTCTCGGGACAGGGCAGGAGACCCAGTACTTC. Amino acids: CASGLGTGQETQYF.

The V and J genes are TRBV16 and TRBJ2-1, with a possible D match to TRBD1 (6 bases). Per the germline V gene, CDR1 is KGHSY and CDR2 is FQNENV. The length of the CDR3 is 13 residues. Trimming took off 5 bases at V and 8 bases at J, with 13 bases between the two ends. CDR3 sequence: CASSVTGPDEQFF. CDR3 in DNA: TGTGCCAGCAGCGTAACAGGGCCCGATGAGCAGTTCTTC.

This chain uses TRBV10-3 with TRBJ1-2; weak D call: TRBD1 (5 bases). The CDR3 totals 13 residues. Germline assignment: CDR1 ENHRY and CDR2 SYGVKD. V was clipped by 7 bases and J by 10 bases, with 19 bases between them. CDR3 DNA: TGTGCCATCAATTCACCAGGGACCCACGACTACACCTTC. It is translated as CAINSPGTHDYTF.

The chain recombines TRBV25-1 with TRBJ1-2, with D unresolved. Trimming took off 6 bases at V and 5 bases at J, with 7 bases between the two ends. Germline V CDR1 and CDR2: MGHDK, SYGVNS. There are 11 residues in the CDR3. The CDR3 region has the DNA TGTGCCAGCAGGGGTGGGTATGGCTACACCTTC. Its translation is CASRGGYGYTF.

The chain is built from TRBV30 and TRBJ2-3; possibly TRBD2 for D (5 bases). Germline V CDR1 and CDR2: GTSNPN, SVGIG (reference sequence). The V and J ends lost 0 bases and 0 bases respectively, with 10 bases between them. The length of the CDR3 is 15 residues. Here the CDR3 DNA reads TGTGCCTGGAGTGTACTAGTCTCTAGCACAGATACGCAGTATTTT. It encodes CAWSVLVSSTDTQYF.

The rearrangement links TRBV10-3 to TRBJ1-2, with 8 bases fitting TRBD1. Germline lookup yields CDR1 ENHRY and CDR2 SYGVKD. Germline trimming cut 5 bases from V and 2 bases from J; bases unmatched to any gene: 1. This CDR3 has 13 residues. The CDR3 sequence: CAISPGGNYGYTF. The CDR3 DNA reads TGTGCCATCAGTCCAGGGGGCAACTATGGCTACACCTTC.

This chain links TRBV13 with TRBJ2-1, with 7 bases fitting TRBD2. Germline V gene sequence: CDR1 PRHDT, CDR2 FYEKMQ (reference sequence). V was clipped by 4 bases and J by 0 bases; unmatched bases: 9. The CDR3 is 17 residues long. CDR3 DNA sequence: TGTGCCAGCAGCTCCAAAGTGAGGACTAGCTCCTACAATGAGCAGTTCTTC. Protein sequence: CASSSKVRTSSYNEQFF. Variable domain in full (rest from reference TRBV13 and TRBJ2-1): AAGVIQSPRHLIKEKRETATLKCYPIPRHDTVYWYQQGPGQDPQFLISFYEKMQSDKGSIPDRFSAQQFSDYHSELNMSSLELGDSALYFCASSSKVRTSSYNEQFFGPGTRLTVL.

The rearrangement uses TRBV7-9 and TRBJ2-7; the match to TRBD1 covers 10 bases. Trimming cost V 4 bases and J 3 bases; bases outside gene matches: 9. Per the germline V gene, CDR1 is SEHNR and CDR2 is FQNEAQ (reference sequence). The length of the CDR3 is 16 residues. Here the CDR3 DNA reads TGTGCCAGCAGCTCCCAGCCGGGACAGGGGTACTACGAGCAGTACTTC. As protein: CASSSQPGQGYYEQYF.

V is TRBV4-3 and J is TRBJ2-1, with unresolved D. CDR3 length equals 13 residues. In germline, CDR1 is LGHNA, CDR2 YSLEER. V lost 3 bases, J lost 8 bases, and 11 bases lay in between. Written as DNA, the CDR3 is TGCGCCAGCAGCCAGACCGACCACCATGAGCAGTTCTTC. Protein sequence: CASSQTDHHEQFF.

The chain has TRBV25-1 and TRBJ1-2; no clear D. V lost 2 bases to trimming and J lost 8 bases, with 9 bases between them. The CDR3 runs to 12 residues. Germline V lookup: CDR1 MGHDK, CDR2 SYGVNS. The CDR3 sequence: CASSEGGIGYTF. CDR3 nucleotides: TGTGCCAGCAGTGAAGGAGGGATCGGCTACACCTTC.

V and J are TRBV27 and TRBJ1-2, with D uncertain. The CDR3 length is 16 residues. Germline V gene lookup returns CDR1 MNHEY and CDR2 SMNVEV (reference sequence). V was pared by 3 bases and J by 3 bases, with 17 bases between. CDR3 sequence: CASSFSSLPQYYGYTF. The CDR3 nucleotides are TGTGCCAGCAGTTTTTCTTCCCTCCCCCAATACTATGGCTACACCTTC.

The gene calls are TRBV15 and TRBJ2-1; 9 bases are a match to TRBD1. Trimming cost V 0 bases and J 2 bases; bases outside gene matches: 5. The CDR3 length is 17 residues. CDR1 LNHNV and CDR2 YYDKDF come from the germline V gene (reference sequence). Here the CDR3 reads CATSREGQGSPYNEQFF. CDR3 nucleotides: TGTGCCACCAGCAGAGAGGGACAGGGATCCCCCTACAATGAGCAGTTCTTC.

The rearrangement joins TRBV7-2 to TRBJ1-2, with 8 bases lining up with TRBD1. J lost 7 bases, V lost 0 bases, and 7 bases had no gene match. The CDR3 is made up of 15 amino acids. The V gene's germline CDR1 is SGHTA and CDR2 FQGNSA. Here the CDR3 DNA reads TGTGCCAGCAGCTTAGCTTCGACAGGGGTCTTTGGCTACACCTTC. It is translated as CASSLASTGVFGYTF.

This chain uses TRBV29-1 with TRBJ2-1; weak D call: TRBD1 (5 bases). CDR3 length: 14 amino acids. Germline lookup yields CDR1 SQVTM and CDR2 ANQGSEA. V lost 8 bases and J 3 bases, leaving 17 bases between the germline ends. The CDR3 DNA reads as TGCAGCACCCTGACAGCACCTGTCTACAATGAGCAGTTCTTC. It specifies CSTLTAPVYNEQFF.

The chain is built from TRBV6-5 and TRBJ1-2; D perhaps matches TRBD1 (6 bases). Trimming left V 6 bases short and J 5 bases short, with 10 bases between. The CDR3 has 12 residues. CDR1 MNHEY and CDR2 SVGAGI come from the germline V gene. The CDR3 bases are TGTGCCAGCAGAGAAGGGGGATATGGCTACACCTTC. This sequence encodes CASREGGYGYTF.

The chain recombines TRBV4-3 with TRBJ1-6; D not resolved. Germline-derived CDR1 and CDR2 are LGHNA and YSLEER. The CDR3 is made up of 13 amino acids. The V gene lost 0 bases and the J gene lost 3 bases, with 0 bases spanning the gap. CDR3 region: CASSQDYNSPLHF. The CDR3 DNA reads TGCGCCAGCAGCCAAGACTATAATTCACCCCTCCACTTT.

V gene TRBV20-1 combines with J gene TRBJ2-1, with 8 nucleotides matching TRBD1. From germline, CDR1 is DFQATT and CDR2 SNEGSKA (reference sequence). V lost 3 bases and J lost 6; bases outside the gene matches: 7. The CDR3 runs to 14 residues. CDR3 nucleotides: TGCAGTGCTAGGGACGGACAGGGTCGCAATGAGCAGTTCTTC. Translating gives CSARDGQGRNEQFF.

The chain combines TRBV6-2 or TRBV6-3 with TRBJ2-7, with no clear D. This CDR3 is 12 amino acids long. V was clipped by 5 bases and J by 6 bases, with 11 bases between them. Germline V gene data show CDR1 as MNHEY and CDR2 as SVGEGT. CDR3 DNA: TGTGCCAGCAGTGGTCATCCTACCGAGCAGTACGTC. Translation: CASSGHPTEQYV.

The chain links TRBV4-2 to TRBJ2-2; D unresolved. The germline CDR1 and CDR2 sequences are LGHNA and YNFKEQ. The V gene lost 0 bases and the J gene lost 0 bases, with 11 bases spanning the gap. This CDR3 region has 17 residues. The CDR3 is CASSQDLPYSNTGELFF. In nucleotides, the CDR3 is TGTGCCAGCAGCCAAGATCTCCCCTACTCGAACACCGGGGAGCTGTTTTTT.

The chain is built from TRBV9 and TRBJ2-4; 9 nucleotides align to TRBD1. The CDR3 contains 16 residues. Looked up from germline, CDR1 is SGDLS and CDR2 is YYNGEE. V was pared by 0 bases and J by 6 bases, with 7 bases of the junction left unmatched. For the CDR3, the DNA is TGTGCCAGCAGCGTAGGAGGGGGACAGGGTAGAAACATTCAGTACTTC. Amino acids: CASSVGGGQGRNIQYF.

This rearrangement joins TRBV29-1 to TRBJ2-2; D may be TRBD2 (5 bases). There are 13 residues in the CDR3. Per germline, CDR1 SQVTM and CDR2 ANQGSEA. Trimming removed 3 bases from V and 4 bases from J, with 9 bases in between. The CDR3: CSVDLAGTGELFF. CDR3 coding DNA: TGCAGCGTTGATCTGGCGGGCACCGGGGAGCTGTTTTTT.

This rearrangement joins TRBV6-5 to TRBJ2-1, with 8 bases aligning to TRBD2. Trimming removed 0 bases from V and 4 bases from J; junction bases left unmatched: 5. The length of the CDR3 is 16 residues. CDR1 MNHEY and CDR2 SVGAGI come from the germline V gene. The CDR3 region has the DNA TGTGCCAGCAGTTACTCGAGTCAGCGGGGGTACAATGAGCAGTTCTTC. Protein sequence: CASSYSSQRGYNEQFF.